This T cell receptor beta chain was sequenced for a study of T cells in Graves' hyperthyroidism and ophthalmopathy. Across the whole study: Specimen type is peripheral blood, collected at initial diagnosis prior to any treatment. General study findings and limits: Prediction of ophthalmopathy progression came a median around 6 months pre-onset.

Germline values: CDR1 MNHEY, CDR2 SMNVEV (reference sequence). Deletions cut 8 bases from V and 1 base from J, with 14 bases between. The CDR3 totals 14 residues. Amplification of TCR beta CDR3 regions was performed using RNA transcripts as template. In the first-round RT-PCR of the TCR CDR3, the HTBI primer set was used. One entry per CDR3 protein, called by TCRdb with MiXCR from the multiplex PCR reads. The sample shows a few hundred thousand distinct CDR3 sequences, less than 25% of them seen only once. About this clonotype itself: No antigen is known for it.

It was considered stable Graves' hyperthyroidism when ophthalmopathy did not progress within 18 months. Uncontrolled infection, other autoimmune disease, pregnancy or lactation barred patients from enrollment. Sequencing was carried out using blood. The sequence was obtained from a man between 18 and 29 years old with Graves' hyperthyroidism. V gene TRBV27 combines with J gene TRBJ1-1, with a possible D match to TRBD1 (5 bases). CDR3 in amino acids: CASRQGTANTEAFF. In DNA form, the CDR3 reads TGTGCCAGCCGTCAAGGGACGGCGAACACTGAAGCTTTCTTT.